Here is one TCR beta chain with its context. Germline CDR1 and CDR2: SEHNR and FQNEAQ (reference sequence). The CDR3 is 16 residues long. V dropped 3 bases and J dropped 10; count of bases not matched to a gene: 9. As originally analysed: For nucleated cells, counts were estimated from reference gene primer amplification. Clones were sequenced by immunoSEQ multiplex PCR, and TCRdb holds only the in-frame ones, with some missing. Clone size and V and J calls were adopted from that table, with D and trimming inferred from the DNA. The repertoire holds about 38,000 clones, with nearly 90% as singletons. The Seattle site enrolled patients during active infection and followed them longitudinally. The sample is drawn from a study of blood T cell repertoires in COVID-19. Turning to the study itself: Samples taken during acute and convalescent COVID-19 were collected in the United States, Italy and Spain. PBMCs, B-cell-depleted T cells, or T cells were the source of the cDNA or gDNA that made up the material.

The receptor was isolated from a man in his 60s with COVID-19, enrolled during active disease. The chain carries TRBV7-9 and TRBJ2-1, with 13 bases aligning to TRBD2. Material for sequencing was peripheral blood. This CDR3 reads CASSFRGLAGINEQFF. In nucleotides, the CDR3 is TGTGCCAGCAGCTTCCGGGGACTAGCGGGAATTAACGAGCAGTTCTTC.